These 3 T cell receptor beta chains came from one sample sequenced in a study of T cells in Graves' hyperthyroidism and ophthalmopathy (dated by TCRdb to the late 2010s). Library preparation used multiplex PCR. The instrument given in TCRdb is Illumina HiSeq 2000. The TCR beta CDR3 regions were amplified from RNA transcripts. The first round of RT-PCR for the TCR CDR3 was performed with the HTBI primer set and the Qiagen OneStep RT-PCR kit. TCRdb applied fastp at Q25 and MiXCR to the public reads, then kept only in-frame beta chains. Every CDR3 protein is listed once, alongside the most common genes and DNA of its rows. The sample has 600,000 or so distinct CDR3 sequences on record, over 12% of them singletons. The top ten clones comprise less than 9% of the sample. The sequenced sample consisted of blood. All receptors come from a woman aged 18-35 years with Graves' ophthalmopathy.

This clonotype has at least ten counts. The chain employs TRBV28 and TRBJ2-4, with D perhaps TRBD2 (6 bases). Deletions cut 6 bases from V and 0 bases from J, with 12 bases between. CDR1 is MDHEN, CDR2 SYDVKM, per germline. The CDR3 totals 15 residues. CDR3 bases: TGTGCCAGCAGCAAGGGAGGCTTAGCCAAAAACATTCAGTACTTC. Its translation is CASSKGGLAKNIQYF.

In its sample, this clonotype was seen many times. V and J are TRBV3-1 and TRBJ1-6, with a weak D call TRBD1 (5 bases). The CDR3 extends over 13 amino acids. Germline V CDR1 and CDR2: LGHDT, YNNKEL (reference sequence). Trimming removed 0 bases from V and 10 bases from J, with 7 bases in between. The CDR3 DNA reads TGTGCCAGCAGCCAAGATAGGGGCTCACCCCTCCACTTT. Residues: CASSQDRGSPLHF.

This clonotype appeared many times. The genes are TRBV12-3 or TRBV12-4 and TRBJ1-1, with D maybe TRBD1 (6 bases). This CDR3 has 13 residues. Between the trimmed V and J ends, which lost 4 bases and 4 bases, there was a span of 10 bases. The CDR3 DNA is TGTGCCAGCAGTTATCGGACAGCCACTGAAGCTTTCTTT. It codes for CASSYRTATEAFF.